This T cell receptor (beta chain) was identified in a study of OX40 agonist ivuxolimab in advanced cancers. Germline CDR1 reads MDHEN; CDR2 reads SYDVKM. This CDR3 is 13 amino acids long. Trimming removed 5 bases at V and 2 bases at J, with 6 bases between. This clone was detected once. The protocol was immunoSEQ multiplex PCR, while the TCRdb copy is restricted to in-frame clones and leaves out a portion. The repertoire has roughly 60,000 clones, about 85% of them found once; the top ten carry around 3%. The receptor comes from an adult with an advanced solid tumor such as melanoma, head and neck, liver or kidney cancer. The chain combines TRBV28 with TRBJ2-2; no reliable D call. Sequences were derived from CD4+ or CD8+ T cells sorted from blood, sampled in a trial of the OX40 agonist ivuxolimab. The CDR3 bases are TGTGCCAGCAGTACAGTCAACACCGGGGAGCTGTTTTTT. Translation: CASSTVNTGELFF.